These T cell receptor beta chains were read from a single sample in a study of OX40 agonist ivuxolimab in advanced cancers. Data came from immunoSEQ multiplex PCR; TCRdb stores just in-frame clones and leaves some out. The table includes 60,000 to 80,000 clones, roughly 88% detected once. The sample consisted of CD4+ or CD8+ T cells sorted from blood, taken in a trial of the OX40 agonist ivuxolimab. Receptors were obtained from an adult with an advanced solid tumor such as melanoma, head and neck, liver or kidney cancer. Both conserved end residues are part of each CDR3. D genes are given only for firm matches. Only some rows state a clone size, as once, few, many or a class for expanded clones.

V	D	J	size	CDR3	DNA
TRBV5-4	.	TRBJ1-2	once	CASSLGGLMVDYGYTF	TGTGCCAGCAGCTTGGGAGGCTTAATGGTGGACTATGGCTACACCTTC
TRBV6-5	.	TRBJ2-3	.	CASSPGRDTDTQYF	TGTGCCAGCAGTCCGGGACGGGACACAGATACGCAGTATTTT
TRBV6-5	TRBD2	TRBJ2-7	.	CASSYSTRGGGEQYF	TGTGCCAGCAGTTACTCTACCCGGGGGGGCGGCGAGCAGTACTTC
TRBV19	.	TRBJ2-2	.	CASSRTTGELFF	TGTGCCAGTAGTAGGACCACCGGGGAGCTGTTTTTT
TRBV15	.	TRBJ2-7	few	CATSPGLYEQYF	TGTGCCACCAGCCCGGGCCTCTACGAGCAGTACTTC
TRBV30	.	TRBJ1-2	.	CAWSTQGGDYGYTF	TGTGCCTGGAGTACTCAGGGCGGCGACTATGGCTACACCTTC
TRBV27	.	TRBJ1-2	.	CASTFAHGGRGYTF	TGTGCCAGCACCTTTGCACATGGGGGTCGAGGCTACACCTTC
TRBV6-5	TRBD1	TRBJ2-7	.	CASSYRGQGEQYF	TGTGCCAGCAGTTACAGGGGGCAGGGCGAGCAGTACTTC
TRBV7-2	TRBD1	TRBJ2-7	.	CASSPLGTGFEEQYF	TGTGCCAGCAGCCCCCTGGGGACAGGGTTTGAGGAGCAGTACTTC
TRBV2	.	TRBJ1-2	few	CASSAVAGIGANYGYTF	TGTGCCAGCAGTGCGGTCGCAGGGATCGGAGCTAACTATGGCTACACCTTC
TRBV28	.	TRBJ1-3	once	CASSLWTIGNTIYF	TGTGCCAGCAGTTTATGGACAATTGGAAACACCATATATTTT
TRBV7-9	.	TRBJ2-2	.	CASSLDGVNGELFF	TGTGCCAGCAGCTTAGACGGCGTAAACGGGGAGCTGTTTTTT